This record looks at one TCR beta chain sequence and its context. What it recognizes is unknown. RNA transcripts were the source from which TCR beta CDR3 regions were amplified. The first round was an RT-PCR with HTBI primers, and the second round was a multiplex PCR. Each CDR3 protein gets one entry after TCRdb re-called the multiplex PCR reads with MiXCR. The data contain 400,000 or so distinct CDR3 sequences, roughly 15% of them singletons. Other autoimmune diseases, uncontrolled infections, pregnancy and lactation each led to patient exclusion. What supplied the PBMCs was about 9.1 ml of fresh peripheral blood. The data derive from a study of Graves' ophthalmopathy and Graves' hyperthyroidism. The CDR3 extends over 11 amino acids. With 5 bases removed from V and 6 bases from J, the gap between germline ends came to 7 bases. Per the germline V gene, CDR1 is MNHEY and CDR2 is SVGEGT. Study results and limitations: Sensitivity of around 88% and specificity of 65% to 83% were achieved when a 13-signature model separated ophthalmopathy from stable hyperthyroidism.

The sequence was obtained from an adult woman with stable Graves' hyperthyroidism. The V call is TRBV6-2 or TRBV6-3, the J call TRBJ1-2; D is perhaps TRBD1 (6 bases). Specimen: peripheral blood. The CDR3 region is CASSDRNGYTF. The CDR3 DNA reads as TGTGCCAGCAGTGACAGGAATGGCTACACCTTC.